A single TCR beta chain is shown here with its context. These data originate in a study of blood T cell repertoires in COVID-19. Study information: T cells, B-cell-depleted T cells, or PBMCs supplied cDNA or gDNA.

Libraries were prepared by immunoSEQ multiplex PCR; TCRdb keeps only in-frame clonotypes and omits some of them. The table shows approximately 170,000 clones, with 84% occurring only once. This receptor was taken from a human donor with acute or convalescent COVID-19. The donor label of this sample is uncertain. The sample comprised peripheral blood.

CDR3 nucleotide sequence: TGCGCCAGCAGCCTTAGCGGGAGTGCAGATACGCAGTATTTT. It specifies CASSLSGSADTQYF. The gene calls are TRBV5-1 and TRBJ2-3, with 9 positions matching TRBD2. The germline V gene encodes CDR1 SGHRS and CDR2 YFSETQ. CDR3 length equals 14 residues. With 4 bases clipped from V and 4 bases from J, the junction kept 4 bases outside the gene matches.